These 8 T cell receptor beta chains came from one sample sequenced in a study of radiotherapy plus CTLA-4 blockade in lung cancer. TCRdb keeps only in-frame clones here, not all; method: immunoSEQ multiplex PCR. The sample lists about 54,000 clones, more than 65% occurring once. Sequenced material: peripheral blood, taken from a patient treated with radiotherapy plus ipilimumab. The receptors come from a human donor with non-small cell lung cancer who had a partial response to radiotherapy plus ipilimumab.

This chain uses TRBV6-5 with TRBJ1-2, with 10 bases fitting TRBD1. Germline CDR1 and CDR2: MNHEY and SVGAGI. This CDR3 has 14 residues. With V trimmed by 6 bases and J by 4 bases, 5 bases remained unmatched. The CDR3 protein is CASSPGTGAYGYTF. DNA for the CDR3: TGTGCCAGCAGCCCCGGGACAGGGGCCTATGGCTACACCTTC.

The genes are TRBV5-4 and TRBJ1-4, with TRBD1 as a possible D gene (6 bases). V lost 4 bases to trimming and J lost 2 bases, with 12 bases between them. CDR3 length equals 15 residues. CDR1 SGHNT and CDR2 YYREEE come from the germline V gene (reference sequence). The CDR3 bases are TGTGCCAGCAGCCAAACAGGGCGCACTAATGAAAAACTGTTTTTT. Protein sequence: CASSQTGRTNEKLFF. The full variable domain, completed using reference TRBV5-4 and TRBJ1-4, is ETGVTQSPTHLIKTRGQQVTLRCSSQSGHNTVSWYQQALGQGPQFIFQYYREEENGRGNFPPRFSGLQFPNYSSELNVNALELDDSALYLCASSQTGRTNEKLFFGSGTQLSVL.

The sample holds one count of this clone. This CDR3 is CASSQGGGRNTF. As DNA, the CDR3 is TGTGCCAGCAGCCAAGGAGGGGGCCGGAACACCTTC. The chain has TRBV4-2 and TRBJ1-2; TRBD1 matches at 7 bases. V lost 1 base, J lost 12 bases, and 5 bases stayed unmatched. The CDR3 is 12 residues long. Germline CDR1 and CDR2: LGHNA and YNFKEQ.

This rearrangement joins TRBV6-7 to TRBJ1-6, with D hard to call. TRBV6-7 is sorted into the ORF group, with uncertain function. Trimming removed 6 bases at V and 7 bases at J, with 19 bases between. The CDR3 covers 16 residues. CDR3 in amino acids: CASRPRTGAGNSPLHF. For the CDR3, the DNA is TGTGCCAGCAGACCCCGGACGGGAGCGGGGAATTCACCCCTCCACTTT.

CDR3 region: CASSLSGLATNTGELFF. The CDR3 nucleotides are TGTGCCAGCAGCTTATCAGGACTAGCGACGAACACCGGGGAGCTGTTTTTT. The genes are TRBV7-3 and TRBJ2-2; 9 bases agree with TRBD2. The CDR3 loop spans 17 amino acids. Trimming removed 2 bases from V and 0 bases from J; junction bases left unmatched: 4. The V gene's germline CDR1 is SGHTA and CDR2 FQGTGA.

J is TRBJ2-1 and V is TRBV27; no firm D call. This CDR3 spans 13 amino acids. V lost 2 bases to trimming and J lost 3 bases, with 5 bases between them. CDR1 is MNHEY, CDR2 SMNVEV, per germline (reference sequence). The CDR3 DNA sequence: TGTGCCAGCAGTTTACAGATCTACAATGAGCAGTTCTTC. Its translation is CASSLQIYNEQFF.

The J gene is TRBJ2-5, the V gene TRBV5-6, with TRBD2 matching 7 bases. The V gene end was trimmed by 4 bases and the J gene end by 3 bases; junction bases not matched to a gene: 6. CDR1 SGHDT and CDR2 YYEEEE come from the germline V gene. This CDR3 contains 14 residues. CDR3 sequence: CASSQGGREETQYF. CDR3 in DNA: TGTGCCAGCAGCCAGGGTGGGAGGGAAGAGACCCAGTACTTC.

This clone has just a few counts. This chain connects TRBV9 to TRBJ1-4; 7 bases are shared with TRBD1. This CDR3 comprises 15 residues. Losses at the gene ends were 3 bases for V and 4 bases for J; bases not matched to a gene: 6. CDR1 and CDR2 from the germline V gene are SGDLS and YYNGEE. CDR3 amino acids: CASSARQGGNEKLFF. The DNA of the CDR3 is TGTGCCAGCAGCGCTAGACAGGGAGGTAATGAAAAACTGTTTTTT.